This record covers a single T cell receptor (beta chain). Germline is not matched at one junction end, which may reflect a read error. Amplification of TCR beta CDR3 regions was performed using RNA transcripts as template. The TCR CDR3 first-round RT-PCR relied on the HTBI primer set. TCRdb processed the multiplex PCR reads anew with MiXCR; each CDR3 protein has one entry. The profile covers around 350,000 distinct CDR3 sequences, with over 15% appearing a single time and 3% to 4% taken by the ten largest. The CDR3 is made up of 15 amino acids. CDR1 is SGHRS, CDR2 YFSETQ, per germline. These data come from a study of T cells in Graves' hyperthyroidism and ophthalmopathy.

The chain joins TRBV5-1 to TRBJ2-2; D perhaps matches TRBD2 (6 bases). This TCR was sampled from a young woman with Graves' hyperthyroidism. The sequenced sample consisted of blood. The CDR3 loop is CACSFVLATAGELFF. The CDR3, as DNA: TGCGCCTGCAGCTTCGTCCTAGCGACAGCCGGGGAGCTGTTTTTT.